Sequencing of this TCR beta chain was carried out in a study of blood T cell repertoires in COVID-19. Only in-frame clones appear in the TCRdb table, and some are missing; sequencing was by immunoSEQ multiplex PCR. Of over 150,000 clones detected, roughly 93% appear once; the ten largest clones hold approximately 2.4%. The CDR3 spans 18 residues. V dropped 5 bases and J dropped 0 bases, with 20 bases sitting between them. Germline V gene data show CDR1 as LNHDA and CDR2 as SQIVND (reference sequence). Sequenced input: peripheral blood. This clonotype was sampled from a man between 18 and 35 years old with acute or convalescent COVID-19. This chain links TRBV19 with TRBJ1-5, with D possibly TRBD1 on 5 matching bases. Written as DNA, the CDR3 is TGTGCCAGTAGTCTCGAGTTTCGGACGGGACTTAGCAATCAGCCCCAGCATTTT. Protein: CASSLEFRTGLSNQPQHF.